These 5 T cell receptor beta chains share one sample of origin, sequenced in a study of T-cell memory formation after mild COVID-19. MiXCR was run by TCRdb on the 5' RACE reads, yielding one entry per CDR3 protein. The sample includes around 370,000 distinct CDR3 sequences, around 21% of them seen just once. Sequenced input: PBMCs or a T cell subset sorted from them (not recorded which). These receptors came from an adult woman who had mild COVID-19 (a few samples of this study predate the infection). Cell type and time point are not known.

The V call is TRBV28, the J call TRBJ2-7; D possibly corresponds to TRBD1 (5 bases). From germline, CDR1 is MDHEN and CDR2 SYDVKM. The CDR3 covers 13 residues. The V and J ends lost 5 bases and 4 bases respectively, with 12 bases between them. The CDR3: CASSTDSQYEQYF. In DNA form, the CDR3 reads TGTGCCAGCAGTACCGACAGTCAATACGAGCAGTACTTC.

This clonotype occurred many times. The CDR3 DNA is TGTGCCAGCAGCTCCGGGACAGGGGGATCACCCCTCCACTTT. Amino acids: CASSSGTGGSPLHF. The J gene is TRBJ1-6, the V gene TRBV7-2; 11 bases map to TRBD1. The junction had 3 bases not matched to a gene; V was cut back by 4 bases and J by 10 bases. Germline assignment: CDR1 SGHTA and CDR2 FQGNSA. The CDR3 sequence is 14 residues long.

This sequence joins TRBV6-2 or TRBV6-3 and TRBJ2-6; D is ambiguous. The germline V and J ends were trimmed by 5 bases and 1 base, with 6 bases remaining between them. This CDR3 contains 14 residues. Germline V gives CDR1 MNHEY, CDR2 SVGEGT. CDR3 nucleotide sequence: TGTGCCAGCAGTGCCCCGTCTGGGGCCAACGTCCTGACTTTC. Amino acids: CASSAPSGANVLTF.

This clonotype appeared many times. The gene calls are TRBV7-3 and TRBJ2-3; weak D call: TRBD1 (6 bases). The length of the CDR3 is 15 residues. CDR1 is SGHTA and CDR2 is FQGTGA in the germline V gene. Trimming pared 5 bases from V and 4 bases from J, leaving 16 bases between. As DNA, the CDR3 is TGTGCCAGCAGCCAGACCGGGACATCGGCAGATACGCAGTATTTT. Residues: CASSQTGTSADTQYF.

This clonotype was detected only a few times. The chain carries TRBV7-9 and TRBJ2-1; no reliable D call. The CDR3 has 13 amino acids. Trimming took 5 bases from V and 1 from J, leaving 6 bases between them. From germline, CDR1 is SEHNR and CDR2 FQNEAQ (reference sequence). CDR3: CASSPVSYNEQFF. In DNA form, the CDR3 reads TGTGCCAGCAGCCCGGTTTCCTACAATGAGCAGTTCTTC.